Following are 26 T cell receptor beta chains from one sample sequenced in a study of blood T cell repertoires in COVID-19. The method was immunoSEQ multiplex PCR; TCRdb's version includes in-frame clones alone and lacks a portion of them. The data show 90,000 or so clones, 70% to 85% seen once. Sequencing was carried out using peripheral blood. These receptors were obtained from a man between 60 and 75 years old with acute or convalescent COVID-19.

This clone was observed a few times. The CDR3 loop is CASTGLFNTEAFF. DNA for the CDR3: TGTGCCAGTACGGGACTGTTTAACACTGAAGCTTTCTTT. V usage is TRBV19 and J usage is TRBJ1-1; the D gene is possibly TRBD1 (5 bases). Trimming shortened V by 7 bases and J by 2 bases, and 11 bases separated the two germline ends. The CDR3 loop spans 13 amino acids. Germline V gene sequence: CDR1 LNHDA, CDR2 SQIVND (reference sequence). Filled out from reference TRBV19 and TRBJ1-1, the complete variable domain reads DGGITQSPKYLFRKEGQNVTLSCEQNLNHDAMYWYRQDPGQGLRLIYYSQIVNDFQKGDIAEGYSVSREKKESFPLTVTSAQKNPTAFYLCASTGLFNTEAFFGQGTRLTVV.

This chain uses TRBV2 with TRBJ2-6; TRBD2 agrees at 7 bases. The germline V gene has CDR1 SNHLY and CDR2 FYNNEI. V was clipped by 6 bases and J by 1 base; unmatched bases: 9. This CDR3 contains 17 residues. CDR3 protein: CASRGWQGGSGANVLTF. DNA for the CDR3: TGTGCCAGCAGAGGTTGGCAGGGAGGGTCTGGGGCCAACGTCCTGACTTTC. The entire variable domain, with the rest obtained from reference TRBV2 and TRBJ2-6, is as follows: EPEVTQTPSHQVTQMGQEVILRCVPISNHLYFYWYRQILGQKVEFLVSFYNNEISEKSEIFDDQFSVERPDGSNFTLKIRSTKLEDSAMYFCASRGWQGGSGANVLTFGAGSRLTVL.

V gene TRBV10-3 combines with J gene TRBJ2-5; the D gene is possibly TRBD2 (5 bases). CDR1 and CDR2 (germline): ENHRY, SYGVKD. Trimming took off 4 bases at V and 2 bases at J, with 8 bases between the two ends. This CDR3 has 13 amino acids. Here the CDR3 DNA reads TGTGCCATCAGTGTGGGCGGGCAAGAGACCCAGTACTTC. As protein: CAISVGGQETQYF.

The chain joins TRBV30 to TRBJ1-5; the D gene is possibly TRBD1 (5 bases). Germline V gene sequence: CDR1 GTSNPN, CDR2 SVGIG (reference sequence). Trimming cost V 2 bases and J 3 bases, with 8 bases left between them. The CDR3 contains 13 residues. CDR3 residues: CAWSRQNNQPQHF. The CDR3 DNA reads TGTGCCTGGAGTCGACAGAACAATCAGCCCCAGCATTTT.

The CDR3 region has the DNA TGTGCCAGCAGCTTGTCAGACTCCTATAATTCACCCCTCCACTTT. The encoded protein is CASSLSDSYNSPLHF. This rearrangement joins TRBV5-6 to TRBJ1-6; D remains unclear. With 1 base removed from V and 0 bases from J, the gap between germline ends came to 5 bases. The CDR3 runs 15 residues. Germline CDR1 is SGHDT and CDR2 is YYEEEE.

This clone has only a few counts. The chain carries TRBV7-8 and TRBJ1-4; TRBD1 is a possible D gene (6 bases). CDR1 and CDR2 (germline): SGHVS, FQNEAQ. The CDR3 is 15 amino acids. V shed 8 bases and J shed 0 bases, with 13 bases lying between them. CDR3 residues: CASQSQGPTNEKLFF. The DNA for the CDR3 is TGTGCCAGCCAATCTCAGGGGCCAACTAATGAAAAACTGTTTTTT.

The chain employs TRBV10-2 and TRBJ2-1, with 8 bases matching TRBD2. The length of the CDR3 is 19 residues. J gave up 0 bases and V 3 bases, and 13 bases lay outside the gene matches. In germline, CDR1 is WSHSY, CDR2 SAAADI. This CDR3 reads CASSDPAITSGRSYNEQFF. CDR3 DNA sequence: TGCGCCAGCAGTGACCCCGCGATCACTAGCGGCCGCTCCTACAATGAGCAGTTCTTC.

The CDR3 DNA is TGTGCCATCGGAGCGAACACTGAAGCTTTCTTT. Translation gives CAIGANTEAFF. The rearrangement joins TRBV10-3 to TRBJ1-1, with D unresolved. The germline gives CDR1 ENHRY, CDR2 SYGVKD. CDR3 size: 11 residues. V was clipped by 8 bases and J by 1 base, with 5 bases between them.

V usage is TRBV19 and J usage is TRBJ1-3, with TRBD1 matching 7 bases. J lost 2 bases, V lost 3 bases, and 10 bases had no gene match. This CDR3 is 17 amino acids long. Per the germline V gene, CDR1 is LNHDA and CDR2 is SQIVND (reference sequence). This chain's CDR3 is CASSILRGLSTGNTIYF. CDR3 DNA sequence: TGTGCCAGTAGTATTCTTAGGGGGCTAAGCACTGGAAACACCATATATTTT. The whole variable domain, filled in from reference TRBV19 and TRBJ1-3, reads DGGITQSPKYLFRKEGQNVTLSCEQNLNHDAMYWYRQDPGQGLRLIYYSQIVNDFQKGDIAEGYSVSREKKESFPLTVTSAQKNPTAFYLCASSILRGLSTGNTIYFGEGSWLTVV.

The chain carries TRBV11-1 and TRBJ1-1; unclear D gene. CDR3 length equals 15 residues. CDR1 is SGHAT and CDR2 is FQDESV in the germline V gene (reference sequence). The V and J ends lost 3 bases and 8 bases respectively, with 19 bases between them. The CDR3 here is CASSFATSGGTEAFF. The CDR3 DNA is TGTGCCAGCAGCTTCGCTACATCGGGTGGCACAGAAGCTTTCTTT.

This rearrangement joins TRBV29-1 to TRBJ1-1; possible D gene TRBD1, 6 bases. With 5 bases removed from V and 4 bases from J, the gap between germline ends came to 17 bases. The CDR3 consists of 14 residues. Germline loops: CDR1 SQVTM, CDR2 ANQGSEA. In DNA, the CDR3 is TGCAGCGTTCAACAGGGTGGTGGGCGCACTGAAGCTTTCTTT. It translates to CSVQQGGGRTEAFF.

DNA for the CDR3: TGTGCCAGTCGATCTGGGGGGGATGGCAAAAACATTCAGTACTTC. Its protein is CASRSGGDGKNIQYF. The chain is built from TRBV19 and TRBJ2-4; TRBD2 aligns across 7 bases. Germline V gene data show CDR1 as LNHDA and CDR2 as SQIVND (reference sequence). The CDR3 is 15 residues long. J was trimmed by 3 bases and V by 8 bases; bases with no gene match: 10.

The rearrangement uses TRBV18 and TRBJ1-4; D is uncertain. In germline, CDR1 is KGHSH, CDR2 LQKENI. The CDR3 has 13 amino acids. Trimming cost V 2 bases and J 5 bases, with 6 bases left between them. CDR3 region: CASSPGRNEKLFF. The CDR3 coding sequence is TGTGCCAGCTCACCAGGGAGGAATGAAAAACTGTTTTTT.

For the CDR3, the DNA is TGTGCCAGCAGCGTAGGCGGGACGTCCTATGGCTACACCTTC. This sequence encodes CASSVGGTSYGYTF. J is TRBJ1-2 and V is TRBV9; a weak D match, TRBD1 (5 bases). The V and J ends lost 0 bases and 4 bases respectively, with 10 bases between them. The CDR3 totals 14 residues. Per the germline V gene, CDR1 is SGDLS and CDR2 is YYNGEE. Looking up the rest from reference TRBV9 and TRBJ1-2 gives the full variable domain: DSGVTQTPKHLITATGQRVTLRCSPRSGDLSVYWYQQSLDQGLQFLIQYYNGEERAKGNILERFSAQQFPDLHSELNLSSLELGDSALYFCASSVGGTSYGYTFGSGTRLTVV.

This chain connects TRBV9 to TRBJ2-1; D perhaps matches TRBD2 (6 bases). The CDR3 sequence is 14 residues long. V was clipped by 3 bases and J by 10 bases, with 17 bases between them. Germline assignment: CDR1 SGDLS and CDR2 YYNGEE. In nucleotides, the CDR3 is TGTGCCAGCAGCGGCGGGAAACCGGAGTGGGAGCAGTTCTTC. Translating gives CASSGGKPEWEQFF.

A few counts support this clone. The rearrangement uses TRBV5-1 and TRBJ1-3; no clear D gene. The CDR3 spans 15 residues. Deletions cut 4 bases from V and 0 bases from J, with 11 bases between. From germline, CDR1 is SGHRS and CDR2 YFSETQ. The CDR3 DNA sequence: TGCGCCAGCAGCCCTTGGCCCTTCTCTGGAAACACCATATATTTT. This codes for CASSPWPFSGNTIYF.

This chain uses TRBV3-1 (or the pseudogene TRBV3-2) with TRBJ1-3; the D gene is possibly TRBD1 (5 bases). CDR1 is LGHDT, CDR2 YNNKEL, per germline (reference sequence). The CDR3 runs to 15 residues. The V end was cut by 4 bases, the J end by 3 bases, with 13 bases between. The CDR3 here is CASSPQQAFGNTIYF. CDR3 coding DNA: TGTGCCAGCAGCCCCCAACAGGCCTTTGGAAACACCATATATTTT.

This clone has a single count. The rearrangement links TRBV11-2 to TRBJ2-1; 8 bases fit TRBD2. Germline CDR1 reads SGHAT; CDR2 reads FQNNGV. Losses at the gene ends were 11 bases for V and 1 base for J; bases not matched to a gene: 10. There are 15 residues in the CDR3. The CDR3 region has the DNA TGTGCCTCTTATGGGCCGGGGGGGTCCTACAATGAGCAGTTCTTC. Amino acids: CASYGPGGSYNEQFF.

The gene calls are TRBV7-8 and TRBJ1-2; perhaps TRBD1 as D (5 bases). Trimming took off 5 bases at V and 4 bases at J, with 17 bases between the two ends. The CDR3 runs 15 residues. Per the germline V gene, CDR1 is SGHVS and CDR2 is FQNEAQ. The DNA for the CDR3 is TGTGCCAGCAGCCCGCCGGCGGGGGACTTCTATGGCTACACCTTC. Protein product: CASSPPAGDFYGYTF. Supplemented by reference TRBV7-8 and TRBJ1-2, the full variable domain reads GAGVSQSPRYKVAKRGQDVALRCDPISGHVSLFWYQQALGQGPEFLTYFQNEAQLDKSGLPSDRFFAERPEGSVSTLKIQRTQQEDSAVYLCASSPPAGDFYGYTFGSGTRLTVV.

In the case of this clone: The sample holds other DNA sequences that translate to the same CDR3. This chain's CDR3 is CASSSGETQYF. The CDR3 DNA reads as TGTGCCAGCAGCTCGGGAGAGACCCAGTACTTC. This chain links TRBV11-2 with TRBJ2-5; D gene uncertain. This CDR3 spans 11 amino acids. V was shortened by 4 bases and J by 4 bases, with 4 bases between the two germline ends. Germline values: CDR1 SGHAT, CDR2 FQNNGV.

The rearrangement uses TRBV18 and TRBJ2-4; 12 nucleotides match TRBD2. V lost 2 bases to trimming and J lost 3 bases; unmatched junction nucleotides: 5. This CDR3 has 17 amino acids. Germline lookup yields CDR1 KGHSH and CDR2 LQKENI. CDR3 region: CASSPFRTSGDKNIQYF. In nucleotides, the CDR3 is TGTGCCAGCTCACCATTTCGGACTAGCGGGGACAAAAACATTCAGTACTTC.

This chain links TRBV27 with TRBJ1-6; TRBD1 might be the D (5 bases). The CDR3 is made up of 16 amino acids. Per germline, CDR1 MNHEY and CDR2 SMNVEV (reference sequence). V lost 8 bases and J 0 bases, leaving 14 bases between the germline ends. CDR3 nucleotide sequence: TGTGCCAGCGGGGGGATGGGGGGCTCCTATAATTCACCCCTCCACTTT. This encodes CASGGMGGSYNSPLHF.

The V and J genes are TRBV5-8 and TRBJ2-3; maybe TRBD2 (6 bases). The length of the CDR3 is 17 residues. Germline CDR1 SGHTS, CDR2 YDEGEE. Trimming removed 0 bases at V and 0 bases at J, with 14 bases between. The CDR3 nucleotides read TGTGCCAGCAGCTTGGGGTCGGGACTGACTAGCACAGATACGCAGTATTTT. Translating it yields CASSLGSGLTSTDTQYF.

The rearrangement joins TRBV7-3 to TRBJ1-1; maybe TRBD1 (5 bases). Germline CDR1 reads SGHTA; CDR2 reads FQGTGA. The V end lost 1 base, the J end lost 3 bases, and 6 bases lay between the germline ends. The CDR3 runs to 13 residues. DNA of the CDR3: TGTGCCAGCAGCTTAAGGGGCGACACTGAAGCTTTCTTT. It yields the protein CASSLRGDTEAFF.

J is TRBJ1-5 and V is TRBV7-2; 7 bases align to TRBD1. With V trimmed by 5 bases and J by 5 bases, 3 bases remained unmatched. Germline V lookup: CDR1 SGHTA, CDR2 FQGNSA. CDR3 length: 13 amino acids. For the CDR3, the DNA is TGTGCCAGCAGCACCACAGGGGATCAGCCCCAGCATTTT. Protein: CASSTTGDQPQHF.

This clone was picked up a small number of times. The V gene is TRBV29-1, the J gene TRBJ1-5, with a weak D call TRBD1 (6 bases). Germline V gene lookup returns CDR1 SQVTM and CDR2 ANQGSEA. V was cut by 5 bases and J by 1 base, with 15 bases left in between. The CDR3 consists of 15 residues. Here the CDR3 DNA reads TGCAGCGTTACGGGGGGGGCTGGGAGCAATCAGCCCCAGCATTTT. Translated, it gives CSVTGGAGSNQPQHF.